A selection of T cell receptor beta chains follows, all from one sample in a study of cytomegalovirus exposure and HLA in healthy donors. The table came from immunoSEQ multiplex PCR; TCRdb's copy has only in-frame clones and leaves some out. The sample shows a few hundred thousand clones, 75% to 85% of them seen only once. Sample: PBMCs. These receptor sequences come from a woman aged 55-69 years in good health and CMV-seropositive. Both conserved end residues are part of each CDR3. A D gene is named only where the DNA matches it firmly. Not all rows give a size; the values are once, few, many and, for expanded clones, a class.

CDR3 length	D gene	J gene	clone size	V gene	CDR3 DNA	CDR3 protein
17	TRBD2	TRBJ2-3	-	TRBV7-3	TGTGCCAGCAGCTTAACGGGAGCGGGGGGGCGGAGAGATACGCAGTATTTT	CASSLTGAGGRRDTQYF
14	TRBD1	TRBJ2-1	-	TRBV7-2	TGTGCCAGCAGCGTAGGACAGGCTAACAATGAGCAGTTCTTC	CASSVGQANNEQFF
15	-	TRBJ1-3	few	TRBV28	TGTGCCAGCAGTTTTGGTAGCACCTCTGGAAACACCATATATTTT	CASSFGSTSGNTIYF
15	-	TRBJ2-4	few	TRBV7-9	TGTGCCAGCAGCCAGAACAGCACCGCCAAAAACATTCAGTACTTC	CASSQNSTAKNIQYF
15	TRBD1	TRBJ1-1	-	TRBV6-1	TGTGCCAGCAGTGACCAGGGGGCGGGTAGCACTGAAGCTTTCTTT	CASSDQGAGSTEAFF
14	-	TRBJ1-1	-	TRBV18	TGTGCCAGCTCACCATCGGAGGGGAGGGCCGAAGCTTTCTTT	CASSPSEGRAEAFF
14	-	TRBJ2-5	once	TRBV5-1	TGCGCCAGCAGTCCCGGGACAAATCAAGAGACCCAGTACTTC	CASSPGTNQETQYF
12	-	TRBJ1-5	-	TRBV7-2	TGTGCCAGCAGCTCCAACGAGCAGCCCCAGCATTTT	CASSSNEQPQHF
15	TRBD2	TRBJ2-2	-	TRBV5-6	TGTGCCAGCAGCGCCACTCTAGCGGGAACCGGGGAGCTGTTTTTT	CASSATLAGTGELFF
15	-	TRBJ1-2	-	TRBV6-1	TGTGCCAGCAGTACCCCGGACACTAACAACTATGGCTACACCTTC	CASSTPDTNNYGYTF
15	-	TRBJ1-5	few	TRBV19	TGTGCCAGTAGTATTGGTACGAGAGCCCATCAGCCCCAGCATTTT	CASSIGTRAHQPQHF
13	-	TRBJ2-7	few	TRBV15	TGTGCCACCAGCCCCCAGGCAGGTTACGAGCAGTACTTC	CATSPQAGYEQYF
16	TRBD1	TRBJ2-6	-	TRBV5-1	TGCGCCAGCAGGGGGACAGGGAACTCTGGGGCCAACGTCCTGACTTTC	CASRGTGNSGANVLTF
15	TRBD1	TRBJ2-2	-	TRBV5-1	TGCGCCAGCAGCTTGGGACAGGGGTACACCGGGGAGCTGTTTTTT	CASSLGQGYTGELFF
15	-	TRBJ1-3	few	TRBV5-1	TGCGCCAGCAGCTTGGTCCCGGGCTCTGGAAACACCATATATTTT	CASSLVPGSGNTIYF
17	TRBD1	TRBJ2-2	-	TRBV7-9	TGTGCCAGCAGCTTACGGACAGGGGGGGATGGCACCGGGGAGCTGTTTTTT	CASSLRTGGDGTGELFF
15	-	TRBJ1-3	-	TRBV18	TGTGCCAGCTCACCCTTGGGCCTCTCTGGAAACACCATATATTTT	CASSPLGLSGNTIYF
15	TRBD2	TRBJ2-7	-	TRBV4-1	TGCGCCAGCAGCCAGATTGGCGGGAGAGACCACGAGCAGTACTTC	CASSQIGGRDHEQYF
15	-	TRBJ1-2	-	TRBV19	TGTGCCAGTAGTATCCTGGGCCACTCGAGACAGGGCTACACCTTC	CASSILGHSRQGYTF
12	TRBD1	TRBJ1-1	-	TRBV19	TGTGCCAGTAGTACGGGACAGGGGATGGCTTTCTTT	CASSTGQGMAFF
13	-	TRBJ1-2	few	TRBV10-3	TGTGCCATCAGTGACGAGGGGGTCTATGGCTACACCTTC	CAISDEGVYGYTF
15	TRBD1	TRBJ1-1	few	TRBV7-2	TGTGCCAGCAGCTCCCCGGGACAGGGAAATACTGAAGCTTTCTTT	CASSSPGQGNTEAFF
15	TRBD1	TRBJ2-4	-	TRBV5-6	TGTGCCAGCAGCTTACAGGGGGCGGCCAAAAACATTCAGTACTTC	CASSLQGAAKNIQYF
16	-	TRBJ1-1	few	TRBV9	TGTGCCAGCAGTCGCTCTTGGGGGGGCATGAACACTGAAGCTTTCTTT	CASSRSWGGMNTEAFF
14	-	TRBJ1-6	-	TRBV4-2	TGTGCCAGCAGCCAGCAGGGGTTTGATTCACCCCTCCACTTT	CASSQQGFDSPLHF
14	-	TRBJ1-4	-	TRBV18	TGTGCCAGCTCACCCGGGAAGACTATGGAAAAACTGTTTTTT	CASSPGKTMEKLFF
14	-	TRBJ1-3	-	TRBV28	TGTGCCAGCAGCGGAGAGGGTGCTGGAAACACCATATATTTT	CASSGEGAGNTIYF
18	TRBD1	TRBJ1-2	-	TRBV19	TGTGCCAGTAGTACACAGGGGGTTTCATCTCAAGCTAACTATGGCTACACCTTC	CASSTQGVSSQANYGYTF
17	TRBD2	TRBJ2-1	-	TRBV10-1	TGCGCCAGCAGTGAGTCGTGGATAGCGGGAGCAAACAATGAGCAGTTCTTC	CASSESWIAGANNEQFF
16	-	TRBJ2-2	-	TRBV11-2	TGTGCCAGCAGCTTAGGCTCAGGGGCGAACACCGGGGAGCTGTTTTTT	CASSLGSGANTGELFF
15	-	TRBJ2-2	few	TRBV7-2	TGTGCCAGCAGTTATACAGCCACGAACACCGGGGAGCTGTTTTTT	CASSYTATNTGELFF
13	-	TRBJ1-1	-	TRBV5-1	TGCGCCAGCAGCTTGGACAGGGAGACTGAAGCTTTCTTT	CASSLDRETEAFF
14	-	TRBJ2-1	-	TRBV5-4	TGTGCCAGCAGCTTGAACGGGGCCTACAATGAGCAGTTCTTC	CASSLNGAYNEQFF
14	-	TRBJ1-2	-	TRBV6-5	TGTGCCAGCAGTTACATCAGGGCTGGGGAAGGCTACACCTTC	CASSYIRAGEGYTF
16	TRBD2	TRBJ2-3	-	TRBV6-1	TGTGCCAGCAGTGAAGCCCCCGGGGGGGTGAGAGATACGCAGTATTTT	CASSEAPGGVRDTQYF
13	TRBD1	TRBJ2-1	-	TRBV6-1	TGTGCCAGCGGATGGACAGGGGGGCATGAGCAGTTCTTC	CASGWTGGHEQFF
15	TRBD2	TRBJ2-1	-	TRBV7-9	TGTTCCAGCAGCCCCGGGGGGGCCTCCTACAATGAGCAGTTCTTC	CSSSPGGASYNEQFF
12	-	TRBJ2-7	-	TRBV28	TGTGCCAGCATATCAGCGTTTGACGAGCAGTACTTC	CASISAFDEQYF
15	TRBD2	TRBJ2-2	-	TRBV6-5	TGTGCCAGCAATTATCTAGCGGGGAACACCGGGGAGCTGTTTTTT	CASNYLAGNTGELFF
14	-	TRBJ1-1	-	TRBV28	TGTGCCAGCAGTTTGGCAGGACAGTTCACTGAAGCTTTCTTC	CASSLAGQFTEAFF
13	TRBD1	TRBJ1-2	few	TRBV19	TGTGCCAGTAGTACCGAGACAGGGAGCGGCTACACCTTC	CASSTETGSGYTF
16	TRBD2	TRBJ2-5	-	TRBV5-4	TGTGCCAGCAGCTTAACTAGCGGGGGGGCAGGAGAGACCCAGTACTTC	CASSLTSGGAGETQYF
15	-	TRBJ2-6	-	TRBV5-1	TGCGCCAGCAGCTTGGCGGGCTCTGGGGCCAACGTCCTGACTTTC	CASSLAGSGANVLTF
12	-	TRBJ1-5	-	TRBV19	TGTGCCAGTAGTGACTGGATTCAGCCCCAGCATTTT	CASSDWIQPQHF
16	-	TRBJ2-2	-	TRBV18	TGTGCCAGCTCACCGCCGGGACAACAACCCACCGGGGAGCTGTTTTTT	CASSPPGQQPTGELFF
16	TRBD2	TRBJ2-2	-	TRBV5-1	TGCGCCAGCAGCTTGGCAGCGGGAGTCAGCACCGGGGAGCTGTTTTTT	CASSLAAGVSTGELFF
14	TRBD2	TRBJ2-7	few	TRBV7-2	TGTGCCAGCAGCCGATGGGGGGGCTCCTACGAGCAGTACTTC	CASSRWGGSYEQYF
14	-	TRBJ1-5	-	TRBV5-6	TGTGCCAGCAGCTTGGGGGGGCTAAATCAGCCCCAGCATTTT	CASSLGGLNQPQHF
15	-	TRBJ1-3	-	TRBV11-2	TGTGCCAGCAGCCCCGGACAGTTCTCTGGAAACACCATATATTTT	CASSPGQFSGNTIYF
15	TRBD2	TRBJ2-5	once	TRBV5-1	TGCGCCAGCAGCTTGGATGCGAGCGGGAGAGAGACCCAGTACTTC	CASSLDASGRETQYF
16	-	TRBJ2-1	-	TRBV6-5	TGTGCCAGCAGTTACTCGATACAGGGACCCTACAATGAGCAGTTCTTC	CASSYSIQGPYNEQFF
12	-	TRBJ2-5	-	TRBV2	TGTGCCAGCAGGCGGGTGGGAGAGACCCAGTACTTC	CASRRVGETQYF